These 23 T cell receptor beta chains share one sample of origin, sequenced in a study of response to subunit inactivated influenza vaccine. TCRdb processed the RT-PCR reads anew with MiXCR; each CDR3 protein has one entry. The sample includes 150,000 to 200,000 distinct CDR3 sequences, about 12% of them seen just once. This sample was also put to use in a study of T cells expressing NK-cell markers. That study adds: 5'RACE template switching with UMIs generated TCR beta cDNA.

The material sequenced was CD8+ T cells sorted from PBMCs, taken 11 to 12 days after vaccination. Every receptor here comes from a man between 45 and 60 years old who received an inactivated influenza vaccine.

The genes are TRBV20-1 and TRBJ1-1; 8 positions agree with TRBD1. The trim removed 3 bases at V and 6 bases at J, leaving 9 bases unmatched. CDR3 length: 14 amino acids. Germline V gene lookup returns CDR1 DFQATT and CDR2 SNEGSKA (reference sequence). As DNA, the CDR3 is TGCAGTGCTAGGGCGCAGGGGGCTAGGTCTGAAGCTTTCTTT. As protein: CSARAQGARSEAFF.

The chain links TRBV12-2 to TRBJ1-2; the table assigns TRBD1, which was not confirmed against the DNA. TRBV12-2 is tagged as a pseudogene. The CDR3 covers 13 residues. CDR3 sequence (DNA): TGTGCAAGTCGCTTAGCAGGGGACTATGGCTACACCTTC. It codes for CASRLAGDYGYTF.

The rearrangement links TRBV5-5 to TRBJ2-7, with a weak D call TRBD1 (6 bases). The germline V gene has CDR1 SGHKS and CDR2 YYEKEE (reference sequence). The CDR3 has 16 amino acids. Trimming took off 0 bases at V and 3 bases at J, with 16 bases between the two ends. CDR3 region: CASSLGAGDVGYEQYF. The CDR3 DNA reads as TGTGCCAGCAGCTTGGGTGCAGGGGACGTTGGCTACGAGCAGTACTTC.

The rearrangement links TRBV10-3 to TRBJ2-7; D assignment may be TRBD1 or TRBD2 (6 bases each). CDR3 size: 14 residues. Germline CDR1 is ENHRY and CDR2 is SYGVKD. Trimming shortened V by 8 bases and J by 0 bases, and 14 bases separated the two germline ends. CDR3 sequence reads: CAIGGQGSSYEQYF. CDR3 in DNA: TGTGCCATCGGGGGGCAGGGAAGCTCCTACGAGCAGTACTTC.

The chain has TRBV4-1 and TRBJ2-3, with D uncertain. The CDR3 extends over 17 amino acids. V was trimmed by 2 bases and J by 0 bases, leaving 15 bases between them. Germline CDR1 MGHRA, CDR2 YSYEKL. The CDR3 loop is CASSQYAGSSSTDTQYF. The CDR3 DNA sequence: TGCGCCAGCAGCCAATATGCAGGATCCTCTAGCACAGATACGCAGTATTTT.

The chain has TRBV7-9 and TRBJ2-2, with D perhaps being TRBD1 or TRBD2 (5 bases each). CDR3 length equals 13 residues. Germline V gives CDR1 SEHNR, CDR2 FQNEAQ (reference sequence). V was pared by 4 bases and J by 9 bases, with 12 bases between. The CDR3: CASSSGTTRELFF. For the CDR3, the DNA is TGTGCCAGCAGCTCAGGGACCACGCGGGAGCTGTTTTTT.

This clonotype occurred many times. The chain carries TRBV29-1 and TRBJ2-1; D is ambiguous. The CDR3 covers 12 residues. Trimming removed 6 bases at V and 4 bases at J, with 10 bases between. Germline-derived CDR1 and CDR2 are SQVTM and ANQGSEA. As DNA, the CDR3 is TGCAGCGTCAGACCGAAATACAATGAGCAGTTCTTC. Its translation: CSVRPKYNEQFF.

In its sample, this clonotype was seen a few times. The rearrangement joins TRBV6-2 or TRBV6-3 to TRBJ2-7, with 8 bases lining up with TRBD2. V was pared by 6 bases and J by 1 base, with 5 bases of the junction left unmatched. This CDR3 has 14 amino acids. The germline V gene has CDR1 MNHEY and CDR2 SVGEGT. The CDR3 DNA follows: TGTGCCAGCAGCGGACTAGCTGAGTCCTACGAGCAGTACTTC. Translated, it gives CASSGLAESYEQYF.

This clonotype was detected only a few times. The chain couples TRBV28 to TRBJ2-3; 7 nucleotides agree with TRBD2. CDR1 MDHEN and CDR2 SYDVKM come from the germline V gene. The CDR3 totals 17 residues. With V trimmed by 2 bases and J by 2 bases, 10 bases remained unmatched. The CDR3 nucleotides read TGTGCCAGCAGTTTACGGGAAGCGGGAAGGGACACAGATACGCAGTATTTT. It yields the protein CASSLREAGRDTDTQYF. The whole variable domain, filled in from reference TRBV28 and TRBJ2-3, reads DVKVTQSSRYLVKRTGEKVFLECVQDMDHENMFWYRQDPGLGLRLIYFSYDVKMKEKGDIPEGYSVSREKKERFSLILESASTNQTSMYLCASSLREAGRDTDTQYFGPGTRLTVL.

The J gene is TRBJ2-1, the V gene TRBV29-1; D unresolved. Trimming stripped 3 bases from V and 4 bases from J, with 19 bases between. CDR1 and CDR2 from the germline V gene are SQVTM and ANQGSEA. The CDR3 consists of 16 residues. CDR3 DNA: TGCAGCGTTGATCAACTCGAAGGAACGAAGTACAATGAGCAGTTCTTC. Residues: CSVDQLEGTKYNEQFF.

The chain links TRBV6-2 or TRBV6-3 to TRBJ1-1; 7 nucleotides agree with TRBD1. J was trimmed by 5 bases and V by 5 bases; bases with no gene match: 8. This CDR3 contains 14 residues. Germline CDR1 and CDR2: MNHEY and SVGEGT. The CDR3 region has the DNA TGTGCCAGCAGTGGACAGGTAGTTGGGACTGAAGCTTTCTTT. It codes for CASSGQVVGTEAFF.

The chain employs TRBV6-2 or TRBV6-3 and TRBJ2-7; a weak D match, TRBD1 (6 bases). V was cut by 4 bases and J by 5 bases, with 9 bases left in between. Germline values: CDR1 MNHEY, CDR2 SVGEGT. This CDR3 has 12 residues. CDR3 residues: CASSSDSHEQYF. The CDR3 DNA follows: TGTGCCAGCAGTTCGGACAGCCACGAGCAGTACTTC.

CDR3 loop: CASSYSGTNEQYF. CDR3 DNA: TGTGCCAGCAGTTATTCCGGGACCAACGAGCAGTACTTC. The rearrangement uses TRBV6-2 or TRBV6-3 and TRBJ2-7, with D possibly being TRBD1 or TRBD2 (5 bases each). CDR3 length: 13 residues. The ends were cut back, 3 bases at V and 5 bases at J, with 11 bases in the middle. Germline V gives CDR1 MNHEY, CDR2 SVGEGT.

This clonotype appeared a few times. The rearrangement joins TRBV7-9 to TRBJ2-3; D is possibly TRBD2 (5 bases). The CDR3 extends over 16 amino acids. The V end was cut by 5 bases, the J end by 2 bases, with 17 bases between. The germline V gene encodes CDR1 SEHNR and CDR2 FQNEAQ (reference sequence). The CDR3 DNA is TGTGCCAGCAGCCCCCCGGGGAAGAAAATCACAGATACGCAGTATTTT. Its protein is CASSPPGKKITDTQYF. Full variable domain (remainder filled in from reference TRBV7-9 and TRBJ2-3): DTGVSQNPRHKITKRGQNVTFRCDPISEHNRLYWYRQTLGQGPEFLTYFQNEAQLEKSRLLSDRFSAERPKGSFSTLEIQRTEQGDSAMYLCASSPPGKKITDTQYFGPGTRLTVL.

There are a few counts of this clonotype. V gene TRBV10-2 combines with J gene TRBJ1-1; D unclear. The CDR3 runs to 15 residues. Germline V gene lookup returns CDR1 WSHSY and CDR2 SAAADI. Trimming cost V 2 bases and J 1 base, with 11 bases left between them. This CDR3 reads CASSEPVWGNTEAFF. CDR3 DNA: TGCGCCAGCAGTGAGCCCGTGTGGGGGAACACTGAAGCTTTCTTT.

This clonotype turned up a few times. The gene calls are TRBV29-1 and TRBJ1-2, with TRBD1 matching over 8 bases. In germline, CDR1 is SQVTM, CDR2 ANQGSEA. V lost 6 bases to trimming and J lost 0 bases; unmatched junction nucleotides: 3. The CDR3 has 13 amino acids. Written as DNA, the CDR3 is TGCAGCGTCGGGGACAGGTCTAACTATGGCTACACCTTC. Translating it yields CSVGDRSNYGYTF. Full variable domain (remainder filled in from reference TRBV29-1 and TRBJ1-2): SAVISQKPSRDICQRGTSLTIQCQVDSQVTMMFWYRQQPGQSLTLIATANQGSEATYESGFVIDKFPISRPNLTFSTLTVSNMSPEDSSIYLCSVGDRSNYGYTFGSGTRLTVV.

The chain is built from TRBV10-3 and TRBJ2-5; D is possibly TRBD1 (5 bases). This CDR3 region has 14 residues. Per the germline V gene, CDR1 is ENHRY and CDR2 is SYGVKD. Trimming took off 0 bases at V and 3 bases at J, with 8 bases between the two ends. The CDR3 loop reads CAISESGREETQYF. The CDR3 DNA is TGTGCCATCAGTGAGTCAGGCAGGGAAGAGACCCAGTACTTC.

For this clonotype: Just one base apart from a much larger clone, this may be a read error. The rearrangement joins TRBV29-1 to TRBJ2-3; 7 bases fit TRBD2. The V gene's germline CDR1 is SQVTM and CDR2 ANQGSEA. CDR3 length: 14 residues. V lost 7 bases and J lost 2; bases outside the gene matches: 9. This CDR3 is CSALRLAATDTQYF. The CDR3 nucleotides read TGCAGCGCCTTGAGACTAGCCGCCACAGATACGCAGTATTTT.

This clonotype was seen at least ten times. The chain has TRBV3-1 and TRBJ1-1, with unresolved D. The V and J ends lost 5 bases and 2 bases respectively, with 9 bases between them. This CDR3 is 13 amino acids long. Germline V lookup: CDR1 LGHDT, CDR2 YNNKEL (reference sequence). The CDR3 DNA sequence: TGTGCCAGCAGCGCACCAAGCAACACTGAAGCTTTCTTT. It translates to CASSAPSNTEAFF.

The V call is TRBV5-6, the J call TRBJ2-5, with TRBD2 as a possible D gene (5 bases). The CDR3 is 12 amino acids. V was pared by 1 base and J by 12 bases, with 13 bases between. CDR1 and CDR2 from the germline V gene are SGHDT and YYEEEE. DNA of the CDR3: TGTGCCAGCAGCTTGTACGCGGGCTACGAGTACTTC. Amino acids: CASSLYAGYEYF.

This clonotype has just a few counts. The chain recombines TRBV6-2 or TRBV6-3 with TRBJ1-1; maybe TRBD1 (5 bases). The germline V gene has CDR1 MNHEY and CDR2 SVGEGT. Trimming shortened V by 6 bases and J by 1 base, and 9 bases separated the two germline ends. This CDR3 has 13 residues. CDR3 DNA sequence: TGTGCCAGCAGAGGGGCTTGGAACACTGAAGCTTTCTTT. It yields the protein CASRGAWNTEAFF.

In its sample, this clonotype was seen a few times. V usage is TRBV4-3 and J usage is TRBJ2-5, with 11 bases identical to TRBD2. This CDR3 comprises 16 residues. V dropped 0 bases and J dropped 3; count of bases not matched to a gene: 3. The germline CDR1 and CDR2 sequences are LGHNA and YSLEER. CDR3 coding DNA: TGCGCCAGCAGCCAAGAGGTTAGCGGGGGGGAAGAGACCCAGTACTTC. Translating gives CASSQEVSGGEETQYF.

This clonotype was counted many times. The chain carries TRBV20-1 and TRBJ1-6; D is perhaps TRBD1 (6 bases). The CDR3 length is 14 residues. Germline V CDR1 and CDR2: DFQATT, SNEGSKA (reference sequence). The germline V and J ends were trimmed by 0 bases and 10 bases, with 13 bases remaining between them. The CDR3 DNA is TGCAGTGCTAGAGATGCCAGGGGTGGCTCACCCCTCCACTTT. It translates to CSARDARGGSPLHF.